This T cell receptor (beta chain) stems from a study of blood T cells in healthy people across ages. Sample-barcoded 5' priming and a J-beta primer mix drove a second PCR of 7 to 11 cycles. MiXCR, run by TCRdb on the 5' RACE reads, gives a single entry per CDR3 protein. This sample has approximately 770,000 distinct CDR3 sequences; roughly 50% occur once, and the top ten carry roughly 22%. Germline V gene data show CDR1 as DFQATT and CDR2 as SNEGSKA (reference sequence). The CDR3 totals 14 residues. Trimming pared 6 bases from V and 14 bases from J, leaving 26 bases between. No fewer than 6 million PBMCs went into each sample.

Sequencing was carried out using blood. V gene TRBV20-1 combines with J gene TRBJ1-5; possibly TRBD1 for D (6 bases). The sequence came from a man younger than 45 in good health. In DNA, the CDR3 is TGCAGTGCCCGACAGGTAGGACTACTCCAAGAAGAGCATTTT. It codes for CSARQVGLLQEEHF.